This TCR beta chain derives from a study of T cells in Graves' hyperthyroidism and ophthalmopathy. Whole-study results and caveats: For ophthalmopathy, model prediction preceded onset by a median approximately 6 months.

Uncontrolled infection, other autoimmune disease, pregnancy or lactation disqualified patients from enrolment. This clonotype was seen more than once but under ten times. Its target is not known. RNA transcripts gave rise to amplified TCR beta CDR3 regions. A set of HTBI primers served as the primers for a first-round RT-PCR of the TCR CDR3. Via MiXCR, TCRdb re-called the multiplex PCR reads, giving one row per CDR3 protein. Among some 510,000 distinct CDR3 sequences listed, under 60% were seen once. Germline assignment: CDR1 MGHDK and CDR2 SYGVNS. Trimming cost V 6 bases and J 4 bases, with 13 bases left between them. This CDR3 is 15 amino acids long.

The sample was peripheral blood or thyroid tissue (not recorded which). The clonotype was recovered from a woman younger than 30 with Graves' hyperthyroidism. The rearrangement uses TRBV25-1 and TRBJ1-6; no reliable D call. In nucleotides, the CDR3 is TGTGCCAGCAGACCCCAAGACGGGTATAATTCACCCCTCCACTTT. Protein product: CASRPQDGYNSPLHF.